This T cell receptor beta chain emerged from a study of STAT5B mutations in CD4+ large granular lymphocyte leukemia. Germline V gives CDR1 SGHKS, CDR2 YYEKEE (reference sequence). The CDR3 totals 18 residues. Trimming removed 4 bases from V and 4 bases from J, with 24 bases in between. Profiling relied on immunoSEQ multiplex PCR, and the TCRdb table lists in-frame clones only, not all of them. This sample has some 41,000 clones, with around 84% found just once. V is TRBV5-5 and J is TRBJ1-5, with a weak D call TRBD1 (5 bases). This clonotype was sampled from a human donor in good health. Source material: CD4+ T cells from blood buffy coats. The CDR3 is CASSRGFADRGINQPQHF. The CDR3 DNA reads TGTGCCAGCAGCAGAGGATTCGCGGACCGGGGGATTAATCAGCCCCAGCATTTT.